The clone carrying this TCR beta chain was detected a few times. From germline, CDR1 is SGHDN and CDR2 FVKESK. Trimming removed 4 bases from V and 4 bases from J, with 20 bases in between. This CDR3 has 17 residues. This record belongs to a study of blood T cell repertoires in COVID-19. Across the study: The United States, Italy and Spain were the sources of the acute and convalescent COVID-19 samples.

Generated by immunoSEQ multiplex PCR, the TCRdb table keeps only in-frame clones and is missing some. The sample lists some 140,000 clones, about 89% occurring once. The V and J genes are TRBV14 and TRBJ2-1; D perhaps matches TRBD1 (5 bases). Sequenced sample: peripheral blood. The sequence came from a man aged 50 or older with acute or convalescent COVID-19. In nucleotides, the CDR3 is TGTGCCAGCAGCCGGGGCCCCGACACTTCGAATTACAATGAGCAGTTCTTC. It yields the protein CASSRGPDTSNYNEQFF. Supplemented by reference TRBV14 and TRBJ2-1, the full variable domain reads EAGVTQFPSHSVIEKGQTVTLRCDPISGHDNLYWYRRVMGKEIKFLLHFVKESKQDESGMPNNRFLAERTGGTYSTLKVQPAELEDSGVYFCASSRGPDTSNYNEQFFGPGTRLTVL.